This TCR beta chain came from a study of a mutant IDH1 vaccine in newly diagnosed glioma (dated by TCRdb to about 2021). Broadly, across the study: Patients were given eight vaccinations, in weeks 1, 3, 5, 7, 11, 15, 19 and 23, which matched visits V03 through V10. Vaccination was initiated 4-6 weeks after radiotherapy alone, or concurrently with temozolomide cycles in the chemotherapy-containing groups. Of the 32 patients who were treated, around 60% were male and 37.5% were female, and the mean age was around 43 years. Prior to enrollment, patients had been given standard therapy consisting of radiotherapy alone, temozolomide alone, or radiochemotherapy with temozolomide, with the combination given to most patients. Peripheral blood samples were drawn at six visits, namely V03 (baseline), V05, V07, V10, V12 and V13. For exploratory analyses, under 30 treated patients had longitudinal TCRB deep sequencing done wherever samples were available.

Concerning this clone itself: Its recognized antigen is unknown. Base qualities are missing; no much larger clone stands one base away.

This specimen's time point label, per the study, means: week 5, during vaccination. Every vaccine dose consisted of 300 ug of a 20-mer mutant IDH1 peptide in Montanide, administered subcutaneously together with topical imiquimod. Newly diagnosed WHO grade 3 or 4 IDH1-mutant astrocytomas showing loss of nuclear ATRX were present in the donors. The samples were drawn from NOA16, a multicentre, single-arm, open-label phase I trial in Germany that tested a mutant IDH1 peptide vaccine in humans for the first time. Genomic DNA for TCRB sequencing was extracted from EDTA blood using the DNeasy Blood and Tissue Kit. The research as a whole found: Availability determined which PBMC samples were chosen for TCRB deep sequencing. The authors noted that analyses of patient blood samples could not be reproduced because of sample limitations. Vaccine-induced immune responses across multiple MHC alleles were detected in 85% to 95% of patients. Pseudoprogression appeared unrelated to alterations in the top peripheral T cell clonotypes detected by TCRB sequencing.

Libraries came from the immunoSEQ multiplex PCR assay. Rearranged TCR beta chain sequences were amplified with the hsTCRB Kit following the manufacturer's protocol. Sequencing of TCRB libraries was carried out on an Illumina MiSeq. In the original analysis: The kit vendor's proprietary platform handled demultiplexing, trimming and gene mapping. TCRdb retrieved this table from immuneACCESS and kept in-frame rearrangements only. Not all clones are present; in checked studies, unresolved V genes account for under half, and no reason is known for the remainder. V and J calls and clone size come straight from that table; D and trimming were deduced from the DNA. This sample lists roughly 60,000 clones; about 88% were detected once. In total, the top ten clones hold over 7% of the sample. As encoded in the germline V gene (reference sequence), CDR1 is LNHDA while CDR2 is SQIVND. Spanning cysteine to phenylalanine, the CDR3 consists of 15 amino acids. The CDR3 DNA has 45 bases and is translated from base 1. The germline V and J ends show losses of 3 bases and 6 bases respectively, and no gene match explains 8 bases of the junction.

Specimen: PBMCs, collected from a glioma patient whose treatment included an IDH1 peptide vaccine. The V and J genes are TRBV19 and TRBJ2-7, and 10 bases in between align with TRBD1. This TCR was sampled from a woman between 45 and 60 years old with glioma. The DNA reads TGTGCCAGTAGTATCTTTTCGGGACAGGGGAGCGAGCAGTACTTC. Translated, this is CASSIFSGQGSEQYF.